Each of the 23 T cell receptor beta chains below was sequenced from the same sample in a study of cytomegalovirus exposure and HLA in healthy donors. The PCR made use of 60 Vbeta and 13 Jbeta primers. Repertoires were generated with immunoSEQ multiplex PCR, while TCRdb's copy carries only in-frame clones and drops some. The table records under 90,000 clones, 75% to 85% of them present only once. The sequencing sample was made of PBMCs. The source of these receptors is a man in his fifties in good health and CMV-seropositive.

The chain joins TRBV2 to TRBJ1-5; TRBD1 matches at 8 bases. Germline CDR1 is SNHLY and CDR2 is FYNNEI. CDR3 length equals 15 residues. With 6 bases clipped from V and 1 base from J, the junction kept 5 bases outside the gene matches. The CDR3 reads CASRSGQGSNQPQHF. CDR3 DNA sequence: TGTGCCAGCAGGAGCGGACAGGGAAGCAATCAGCCCCAGCATTTT.

This chain links TRBV5-1 with TRBJ1-2; 9 bases agree with TRBD1. In germline, CDR1 is SGHRS, CDR2 YFSETQ. The ends lost 5 bases at V and 7 bases at J; junction bases unmatched: 12. The CDR3 sequence is 15 residues long. CDR3 in amino acids: CASSPRTGGGFGYTF. The CDR3 DNA reads as TGCGCCAGCAGTCCCAGAACAGGGGGCGGGTTTGGCTACACCTTC. Full variable domain (remainder filled in from reference TRBV5-1 and TRBJ1-2): KAGVTQTPRYLIKTRGQQVTLSCSPISGHRSVSWYQQTPGQGLQFLFEYFSETQRNKGNFPGRFSGRQFSNSRSEMNVSTLELGDSALYLCASSPRTGGGFGYTFGSGTRLTVV.

This chain uses TRBV7-9 with TRBJ1-1, with D uncertain. Trimming pared 2 bases from V and 5 bases from J, leaving 9 bases between. This CDR3 is built from 13 residues. Germline CDR1 reads SEHNR; CDR2 reads FQNEAQ (reference sequence). CDR3 in amino acids: CASSLTGKTEAFF. CDR3 DNA: TGTGCCAGCAGCTTAACGGGGAAAACTGAAGCTTTCTTT. Filled out from reference TRBV7-9 and TRBJ1-1, the complete variable domain reads DTGVSQNPRHKITKRGQNVTFRCDPISEHNRLYWYRQTLGQGPEFLTYFQNEAQLEKSRLLSDRFSAERPKGSFSTLEIQRTEQGDSAMYLCASSLTGKTEAFFGQGTRLTVV.

The J gene is TRBJ1-1, the V gene TRBV25-1; tentatively, D is TRBD1 (5 bases). CDR1 MGHDK and CDR2 SYGVNS come from the germline V gene. This CDR3 spans 14 amino acids. V was pared by 8 bases and J by 4 bases, with 17 bases between. CDR3 amino acids: CASGPGGGFTEAFF. The CDR3 DNA reads as TGTGCCAGCGGGCCGGGGGGGGGATTCACTGAAGCTTTCTTT.

This chain joins TRBV27 and TRBJ2-3; 7 bases match TRBD2. V lost 3 bases, J lost 4 bases, and 7 bases stayed unmatched. Germline loops: CDR1 MNHEY, CDR2 SMNVEV (reference sequence). The CDR3 runs to 15 residues. The CDR3 sequence is CASSLGGWMADTQYF. In DNA form, the CDR3 reads TGTGCCAGCAGTTTGGGAGGGTGGATGGCAGATACGCAGTATTTT.

The chain carries TRBV7-6 and TRBJ2-5; D gene uncertain. There are 13 residues in the CDR3. V lost 5 bases to trimming and J lost 5 bases, with 12 bases between them. Germline CDR1 is SGHVS and CDR2 is FNYEAQ. The CDR3 sequence: CASSRTRWETQYF. CDR3 nucleotide sequence: TGTGCCAGCAGCAGAACTCGGTGGGAGACCCAGTACTTC. Variable domain in full (rest from reference TRBV7-6 and TRBJ2-5): GAGVSQSPRYKVTKRGQDVALRCDPISGHVSLYWYRQALGQGPEFLTYFNYEAQQDKSGLPNDRFSAERPEGSISTLTIQRTEQRDSAMYRCASSRTRWETQYFGPGTRLLVL.

The rearrangement uses TRBV4-1 and TRBJ2-2; 8 positions agree with TRBD2. In germline, CDR1 is MGHRA, CDR2 YSYEKL. The CDR3 has 16 amino acids. V lost 7 bases and J lost 1; bases outside the gene matches: 8. This CDR3 is CASTPQAGGNTGELFF. DNA of the CDR3: TGCGCCAGCACCCCTCAGGCGGGGGGGAACACCGGGGAGCTGTTTTTT.

This rearrangement joins TRBV7-9 to TRBJ2-3; D call uncertain. CDR3 length: 14 amino acids. The V end was cut by 1 base, the J end by 4 bases, with 9 bases between. The germline gives CDR1 SEHNR, CDR2 FQNEAQ (reference sequence). This CDR3 reads CASSLVDSPDTQYF. CDR3 sequence (DNA): TGTGCCAGCAGCTTAGTCGATAGCCCAGATACGCAGTATTTT.

The V gene is TRBV7-2, the J gene TRBJ1-2; D gene ambiguous. The CDR3 extends over 16 amino acids. Germline values: CDR1 SGHTA, CDR2 FQGNSA. V lost 0 bases to trimming and J lost 3 bases, with 14 bases between them. CDR3 in amino acids: CASSLASSLGDYGYTF. The CDR3 DNA reads as TGTGCCAGCAGCTTAGCGTCCAGCCTCGGAGACTATGGCTACACCTTC.

The CDR3 DNA reads as TGTGCCAGCAGCTTGGGGGCTTCAACCAACTATGGCTACACCTTC. Protein product: CASSLGASTNYGYTF. The chain joins TRBV5-6 to TRBJ1-2; no clear D gene. The CDR3 spans 15 residues. Germline V CDR1 and CDR2: SGHDT, YYEEEE. V shed 0 bases and J shed 2 bases, with 11 bases lying between them. The variable domain in full, with the rest retrieved from reference TRBV5-6 and TRBJ1-2, is DAGVTQSPTHLIKTRGQQVTLRCSPKSGHDTVSWYQQALGQGPQFIFQYYEEEERQRGNFPDRFSGHQFPNYSSELNVNALLLGDSALYLCASSLGASTNYGYTFGSGTRLTVV.

V and J are TRBV9 and TRBJ1-4; 11 bases map to TRBD1. Looked up from germline, CDR1 is SGDLS and CDR2 is YYNGEE. CDR3 length equals 14 residues. V lost 5 bases and J lost 8; bases outside the gene matches: 5. CDR3 sequence: CASSGTGGREKLFF. In nucleotides, the CDR3 is TGTGCCAGCAGTGGGACAGGGGGGAGAGAAAAACTGTTTTTT.

This clone has only a few counts. The chain links TRBV11-2 to TRBJ2-1; 7 positions agree with TRBD2. The CDR3 consists of 16 residues. The ends lost 4 bases at V and 0 bases at J; junction bases unmatched: 6. CDR1 is SGHAT, CDR2 FQNNGV, per germline. CDR3 sequence (DNA): TGTGCCAGCAGCTCTTTAGCGGGCTACTCCTACAATGAGCAGTTCTTC. This sequence encodes CASSSLAGYSYNEQFF.

J is TRBJ2-2 and V is TRBV14; D is unresolved. Germline-derived CDR1 and CDR2 are SGHDN and FVKESK. V lost 0 bases to trimming and J lost 6 bases, with 11 bases between them. The CDR3 loop spans 15 amino acids. This chain's CDR3 is CASSQDLPPAGELFF. The CDR3 DNA reads as TGTGCCAGCAGCCAAGATCTGCCTCCGGCCGGGGAGCTGTTTTTT.

This chain connects TRBV7-2 to TRBJ2-1; D not certain. Germline V lookup: CDR1 SGHTA, CDR2 FQGNSA. This CDR3 has 15 residues. V gave up 5 bases and J gave up 3 bases, with 14 bases separating them. The CDR3 nucleotides read TGTGCCAGCAGCCCTCTTTGGCGGAACTACAATGAGCAGTTCTTC. Amino acid sequence: CASSPLWRNYNEQFF.

The rearrangement joins TRBV13 to TRBJ2-1, with TRBD2 identical over 10 bases. CDR1 and CDR2 (germline): PRHDT, FYEKMQ (reference sequence). J lost 9 bases, V lost 2 bases, and 13 bases had no gene match. The CDR3 runs to 17 residues. The CDR3 loop is CASSLRGTSASKSEQFF. The CDR3 DNA is TGTGCCAGCAGCTTAAGAGGGACTAGCGCGTCAAAAAGTGAGCAGTTCTTC.

This sequence joins TRBV2 and TRBJ1-2; possibly TRBD1 for D (5 bases). Trimming took off 6 bases at V and 2 bases at J, with 10 bases between the two ends. The CDR3 extends over 13 amino acids. CDR1 and CDR2 (germline): SNHLY, FYNNEI. CDR3 sequence: CASRYTGNYGYTF. CDR3 sequence (DNA): TGTGCCAGCAGATACACAGGAAACTATGGCTACACCTTC.

The chain is built from TRBV18 and TRBJ2-5, with D maybe TRBD2 (6 bases). This CDR3 has 19 amino acids. Germline-derived CDR1 and CDR2 are KGHSH and LQKENI. V was trimmed by 0 bases and J by 4 bases, leaving 24 bases between them. The CDR3 spells CASSPPGQDYLPILETQYF. The CDR3 DNA is TGTGCCAGCTCACCACCGGGTCAGGACTATCTCCCGATCCTAGAGACCCAGTACTTC. The complete variable domain, with remaining parts taken from reference TRBV18 and TRBJ2-5, reads NAGVMQNPRHLVRRRGQEARLRCSPMKGHSHVYWYRQLPEEGLKFMVYLQKENIIDESGMPKERFSAEFPKEGPSILRIQQVVRGDSAAYFCASSPPGQDYLPILETQYFGPGTRLLVL.

This clone turned up a few times. J is TRBJ2-1 and V is TRBV30, with 9 bases fitting TRBD2. The V and J ends lost 3 bases and 5 bases, in that order; junction bases with no gene match: 11. Germline V gene sequence: CDR1 GTSNPN, CDR2 SVGIG (reference sequence). The CDR3 covers 16 residues. DNA of the CDR3: TGTGCCTGGAGAAGGTCTAGCGGGAAGGTCAACAATGAGCAGTTCTTC. Translation gives CAWRRSSGKVNNEQFF.

The genes are TRBV18 and TRBJ2-7, with 11 bases matching TRBD2. Trimming cost V 3 bases and J 3 bases; bases outside gene matches: 1. This CDR3 is built from 14 residues. Looked up from germline, CDR1 is KGHSH and CDR2 is LQKENI. CDR3 in amino acids: CASSPGLAVYEQYF. Here the CDR3 DNA reads TGTGCCAGCTCACCGGGACTAGCGGTCTACGAGCAGTACTTC.

The chain combines TRBV6-6 with TRBJ2-3; D gene unclear. Germline loops: CDR1 MNHNY, CDR2 SVGAGI (reference sequence). The CDR3 spans 11 residues. Trimming removed 4 bases from V and 6 bases from J, with 5 bases in between. CDR3: CASSSEDTQYF. CDR3 bases: TGTGCCAGCAGTTCCGAGGATACGCAGTATTTT.

The chain couples TRBV11-3 to TRBJ1-1; weak D call: TRBD1 (5 bases). V dropped 5 bases and J dropped 10 bases, with 14 bases sitting between them. This CDR3 comprises 12 residues. CDR1 and CDR2 from the germline V gene are SGHNT and YENEEA. The CDR3 DNA sequence: TGTGCCAGCAGCGAAAGGGGCTACGGAGCTTTCTTT. Amino acid sequence: CASSERGYGAFF. Supplemented by reference TRBV11-3 and TRBJ1-1, the full variable domain reads EAGVVQSPRYKIIEKKQPVAFWCNPISGHNTLYWYLQNLGQGPELLIRYENEEAVDDSQLPKDRFSAERLKGVDSTLKIQPAELGDSAVYLCASSERGYGAFFGQGTRLTVV.

The chain employs TRBV5-6 and TRBJ1-4; no clear D gene. From germline, CDR1 is SGHDT and CDR2 YYEEEE. V was cut by 4 bases and J by 12 bases, with 22 bases left in between. The CDR3 is 15 residues long. This chain's CDR3 is CASSLLGEKRGELFF. CDR3 sequence (DNA): TGTGCCAGCAGCCTACTTGGGGAGAAACGAGGAGAACTGTTTTTT.

The chain uses TRBV2 and TRBJ1-2, with D perhaps TRBD1 (5 bases). Germline V gene data show CDR1 as SNHLY and CDR2 as FYNNEI. Trimming stripped 5 bases from V and 2 bases from J, with 9 bases between. The CDR3 extends over 13 amino acids. CDR3 bases: TGTGCCAGCAGTACTGACAGCAACTATGGCTACACCTTC. This codes for CASSTDSNYGYTF.